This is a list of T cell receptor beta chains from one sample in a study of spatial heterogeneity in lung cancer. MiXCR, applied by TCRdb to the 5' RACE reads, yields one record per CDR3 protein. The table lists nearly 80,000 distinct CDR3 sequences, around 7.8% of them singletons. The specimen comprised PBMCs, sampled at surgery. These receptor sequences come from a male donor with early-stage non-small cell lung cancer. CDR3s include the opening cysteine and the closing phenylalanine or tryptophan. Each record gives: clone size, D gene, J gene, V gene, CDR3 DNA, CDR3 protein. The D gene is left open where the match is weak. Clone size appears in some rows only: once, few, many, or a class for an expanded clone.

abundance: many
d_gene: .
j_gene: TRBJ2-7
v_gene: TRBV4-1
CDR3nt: TGCGCCAGCAGCCAATCTTCGGACGCAACCTACGAGCAGTACTTC
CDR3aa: CASSQSSDATYEQYF

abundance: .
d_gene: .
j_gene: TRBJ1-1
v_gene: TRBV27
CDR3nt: TGTGCCAGCAGTCCCCGGGGGTGGAACACTGAAGCTTTCTTT
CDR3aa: CASSPRGWNTEAFF

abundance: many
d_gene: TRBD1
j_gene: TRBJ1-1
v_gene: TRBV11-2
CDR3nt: TGTGCCAGCGTACGAGGGACAGGGGATACGGTTGGGACTGAAGCTTTCTTT
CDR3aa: CASVRGTGDTVGTEAFF

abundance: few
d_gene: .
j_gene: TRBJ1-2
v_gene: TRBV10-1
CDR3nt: TGCGCCAGCGGCGGCAGCTCCTATGGCTACACCTTC
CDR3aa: CASGGSSYGYTF

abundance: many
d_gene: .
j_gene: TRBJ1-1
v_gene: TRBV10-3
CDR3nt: TGTGCCATCAGTGAGGTAGGCGGGAACACTGAAGCTTTCTTT
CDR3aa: CAISEVGGNTEAFF

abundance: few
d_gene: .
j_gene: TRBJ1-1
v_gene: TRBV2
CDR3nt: TGTGCCAGCAGTGAATTCCCCAAGACAGGAAACACTGAAGCTTTCTTT
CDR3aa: CASSEFPKTGNTEAFF

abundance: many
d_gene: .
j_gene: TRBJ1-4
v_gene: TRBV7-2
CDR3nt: TGTGCCAGCAGCCGAGAGATGGGCCGGTTTGGGGAACTGTTTTTT
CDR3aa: CASSREMGRFGELFF

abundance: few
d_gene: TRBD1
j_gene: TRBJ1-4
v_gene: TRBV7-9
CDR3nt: TGTGCCAGTCCACAAACCGGGACAGGAGATGAAAAACTGTTTTTT
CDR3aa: CASPQTGTGDEKLFF

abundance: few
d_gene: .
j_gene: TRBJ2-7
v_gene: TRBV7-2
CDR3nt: TGTGCCAGCAGCTCTCCGTGGGCCGGCGGACCCTCCCGCTACGAGCAGTACTTC
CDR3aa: CASSSPWAGGPSRYEQYF

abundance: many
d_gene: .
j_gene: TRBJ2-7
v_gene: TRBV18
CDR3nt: TGTGCCAGCTCACCACCGGACAGCTACGAGCAGTACTTC
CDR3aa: CASSPPDSYEQYF

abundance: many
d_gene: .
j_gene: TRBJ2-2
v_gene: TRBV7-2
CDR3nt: TGTGCCAGCACGGGGTTGCGGGGCCATGGCGGGGAGCTGTTTTTT
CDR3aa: CASTGLRGHGGELFF

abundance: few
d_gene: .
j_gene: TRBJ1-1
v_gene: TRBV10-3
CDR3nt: TGTGCCATCACTATTGACATGCAGAACACTGAAGCTTTCTTT
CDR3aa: CAITIDMQNTEAFF

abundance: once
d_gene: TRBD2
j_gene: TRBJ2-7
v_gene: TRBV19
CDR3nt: TGTGCCAGCGAGGGACTATCCTACGAGCAGTACTTC
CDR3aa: CASEGLSYEQYF

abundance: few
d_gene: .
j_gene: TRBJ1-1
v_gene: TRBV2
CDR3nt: TGTGCCAGCACGGGGGGCGGAACTGAAGCTTTCTTT
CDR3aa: CASTGGGTEAFF

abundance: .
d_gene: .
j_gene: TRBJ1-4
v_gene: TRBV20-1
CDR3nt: TGCAGTGCTAGGGGGGGGCGACTGTTTTTT
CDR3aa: CSARGGRLFF

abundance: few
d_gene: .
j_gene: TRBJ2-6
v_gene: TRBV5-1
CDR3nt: TGCGCCAGCAGGGCCCCACTAGGCAACTCTGGGGCCAACGTCCTGACTTTC
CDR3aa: CASRAPLGNSGANVLTF

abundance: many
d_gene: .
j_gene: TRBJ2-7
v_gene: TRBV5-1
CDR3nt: TGCGCCAGCAGCTTGGGGGGACCCTACGAGCAGTACTTC
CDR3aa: CASSLGGPYEQYF

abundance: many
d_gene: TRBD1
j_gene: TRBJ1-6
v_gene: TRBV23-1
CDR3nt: TGCGCCAGCAAGCAAGACAGGGGCCGAGGCCTAAATTCACCCCTCCACTTT
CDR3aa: CASKQDRGRGLNSPLHF

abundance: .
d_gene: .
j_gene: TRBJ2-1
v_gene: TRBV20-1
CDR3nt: TGCAGTGCTAGAGATCCCGCTAGTAATGAGCAGTTCTTC
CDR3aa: CSARDPASNEQFF

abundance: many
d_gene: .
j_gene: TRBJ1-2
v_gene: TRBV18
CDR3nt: TGTGCCAGCTCACCCGGGACATTTGGCGGCTACACCTTC
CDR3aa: CASSPGTFGGYTF

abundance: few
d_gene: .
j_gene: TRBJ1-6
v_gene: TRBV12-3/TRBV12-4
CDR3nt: TGTGCCAGCAGCCCGGGTGGCTCCTATAATTCACCCCTCCACTTT
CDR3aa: CASSPGGSYNSPLHF

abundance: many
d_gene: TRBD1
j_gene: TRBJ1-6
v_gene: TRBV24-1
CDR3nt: TGTGCCACCAGTGAAGGGGACAGGATAAATTCACCCCTCCACTTT
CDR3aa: CATSEGDRINSPLHF

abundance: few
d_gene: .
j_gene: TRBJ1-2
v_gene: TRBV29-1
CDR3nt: TGCAGCGTTGCGCAGGGTCGCAGCGATGGCTACACCTTC
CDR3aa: CSVAQGRSDGYTF

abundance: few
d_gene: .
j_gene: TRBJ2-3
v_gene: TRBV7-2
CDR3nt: TGTGCCAGCAGCCCAGGGCCCGACCCCACAGATACGCAGTATTTT
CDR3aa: CASSPGPDPTDTQYF

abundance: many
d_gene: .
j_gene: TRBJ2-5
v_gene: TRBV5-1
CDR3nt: TGCGCCAGCAGCTTGTTAGGGGGGCAAGAGACCCAGTACTTC
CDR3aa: CASSLLGGQETQYF

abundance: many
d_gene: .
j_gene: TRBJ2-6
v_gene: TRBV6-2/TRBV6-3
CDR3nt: TGTGCCAGCATGACACAGACCTCTGGGGCCAACGTCCTGACTTTC
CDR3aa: CASMTQTSGANVLTF

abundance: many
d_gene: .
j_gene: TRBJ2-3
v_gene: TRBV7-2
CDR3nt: TGTGCCAGCAGCTTAAGGGCCGATACGCAGTATTTT
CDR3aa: CASSLRADTQYF

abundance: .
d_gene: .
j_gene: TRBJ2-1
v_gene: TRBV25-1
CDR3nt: TGTGCCAGCAGTGAAGTGGGCGAGCAGTTCTTC
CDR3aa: CASSEVGEQFF

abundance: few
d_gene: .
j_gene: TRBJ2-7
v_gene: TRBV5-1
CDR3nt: TGCGCCAGCAGCAACGACCACTACGAGCAGTACTTC
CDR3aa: CASSNDHYEQYF

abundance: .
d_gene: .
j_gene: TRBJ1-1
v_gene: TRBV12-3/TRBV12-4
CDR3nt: TGTGCCAGCAGTTTATATTTTGGGAGGAACACTGAAGCTTTCTTT
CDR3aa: CASSLYFGRNTEAFF

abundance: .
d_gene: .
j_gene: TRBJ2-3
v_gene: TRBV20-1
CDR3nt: TGCAGTGCTGACCGGTCCCCCACAGATACGCAGTATTTT
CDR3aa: CSADRSPTDTQYF

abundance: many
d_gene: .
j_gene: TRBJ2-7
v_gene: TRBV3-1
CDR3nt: TGTGCCAGCAGCCAAGCACCTCTAGCGTACGAGCAGTACTTC
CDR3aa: CASSQAPLAYEQYF

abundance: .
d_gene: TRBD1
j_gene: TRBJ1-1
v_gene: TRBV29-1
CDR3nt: TGCAGCGCGATTTCACAGGGGGCGGGAGGCACTGAAGCTTTCTTT
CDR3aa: CSAISQGAGGTEAFF

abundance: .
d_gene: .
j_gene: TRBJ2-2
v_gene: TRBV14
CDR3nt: TGTGCCAGCAGCCAAGATTGGTGGACCGGGGAGCTGTTTTTT
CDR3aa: CASSQDWWTGELFF

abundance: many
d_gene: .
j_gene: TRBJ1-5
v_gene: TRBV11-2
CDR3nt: TGTGCCAGCAGCCTGGAACGGTTACAGCCCCAGCATTTT
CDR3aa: CASSLERLQPQHF

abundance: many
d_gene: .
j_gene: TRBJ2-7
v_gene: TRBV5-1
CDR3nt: TGCGCCAGCAGCTCCCAGGGGACAGCGGGCGAGCAGTACTTC
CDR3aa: CASSSQGTAGEQYF

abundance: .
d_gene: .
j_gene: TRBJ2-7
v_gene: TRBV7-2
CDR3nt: TGTGCCAGCAGCTTAGATGTTAGCGGCTTATACGAGCAGTACTTC
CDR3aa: CASSLDVSGLYEQYF

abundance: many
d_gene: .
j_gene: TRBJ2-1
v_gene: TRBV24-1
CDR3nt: TGTGCCACCAGTGACAGGGTGGTTGACAATGAGCAGTTCTTC
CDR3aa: CATSDRVVDNEQFF

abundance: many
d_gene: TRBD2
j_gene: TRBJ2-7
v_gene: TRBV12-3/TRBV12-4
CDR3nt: TGTGCCACCGGGACTAGCTCGAGTCGCGAGCAGTACTTC
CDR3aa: CATGTSSSREQYF

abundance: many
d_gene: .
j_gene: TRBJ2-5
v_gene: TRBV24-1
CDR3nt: TGTGCCACCAGTGATCCTCAGGGTCCCCAAGAGACCCAGTACTTC
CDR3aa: CATSDPQGPQETQYF

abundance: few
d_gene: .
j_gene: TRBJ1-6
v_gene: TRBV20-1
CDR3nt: TGCAGTGCCCCAACGCCGGGCTTGGGGGGGTATAATTCACCCCTCCACTTT
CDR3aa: CSAPTPGLGGYNSPLHF

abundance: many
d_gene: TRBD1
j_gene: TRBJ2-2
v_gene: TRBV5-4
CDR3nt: TGTGCCAGCAGGCCGGGACAGGGTGGCACCGGGGAGCTGTTTTTT
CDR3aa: CASRPGQGGTGELFF

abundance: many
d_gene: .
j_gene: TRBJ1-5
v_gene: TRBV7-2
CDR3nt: TGTGCCTCTCGCCGGGGGGCTGGTCAGCCCCAGCATTTT
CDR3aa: CASRRGAGQPQHF

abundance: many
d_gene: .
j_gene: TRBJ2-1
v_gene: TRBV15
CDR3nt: TGTGCCACCAGCAGAGATAGGGCGGCTACCAATGAGCAGTTCTTC
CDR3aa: CATSRDRAATNEQFF

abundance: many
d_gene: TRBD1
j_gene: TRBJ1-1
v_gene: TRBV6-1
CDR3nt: TGTGCCAGCAGTGCCTGGACAGGGAACACTGAAGCTTTCTTT
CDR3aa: CASSAWTGNTEAFF

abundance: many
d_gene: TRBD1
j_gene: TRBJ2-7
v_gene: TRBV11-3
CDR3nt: TGTGCCAGCAGCCCCCGGGACAGGGAGTACGAGCAGTACTTC
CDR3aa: CASSPRDREYEQYF

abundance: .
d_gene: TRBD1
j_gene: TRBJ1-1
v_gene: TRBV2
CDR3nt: TGTGCCAGCAGGAAACAGGGGGTAGACACTGAAGCTTTCTTT
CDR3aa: CASRKQGVDTEAFF